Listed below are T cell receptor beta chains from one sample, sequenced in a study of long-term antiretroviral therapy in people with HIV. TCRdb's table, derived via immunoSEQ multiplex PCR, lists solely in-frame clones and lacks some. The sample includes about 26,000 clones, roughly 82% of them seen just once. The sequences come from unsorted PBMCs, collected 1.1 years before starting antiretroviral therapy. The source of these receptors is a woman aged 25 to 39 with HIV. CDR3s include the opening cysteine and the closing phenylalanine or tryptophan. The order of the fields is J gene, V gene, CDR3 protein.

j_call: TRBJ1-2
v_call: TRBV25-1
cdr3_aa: CASSEEGWSFGYTF

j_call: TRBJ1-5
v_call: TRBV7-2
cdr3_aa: CASSLEGPPGLKRSQPQHF

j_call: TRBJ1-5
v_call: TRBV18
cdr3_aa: CASSLGAGTPQHF

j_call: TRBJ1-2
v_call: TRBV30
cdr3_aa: CAWRSQGDPYGYTF

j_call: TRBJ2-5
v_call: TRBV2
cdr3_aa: CASVRPGARETQYF

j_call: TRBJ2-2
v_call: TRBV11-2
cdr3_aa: CASRPDGWLGGELFF

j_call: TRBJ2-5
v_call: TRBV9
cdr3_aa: CASRQIRAGQETQYF

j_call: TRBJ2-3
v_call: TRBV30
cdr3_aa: CAWSQGTGLSDTQYF

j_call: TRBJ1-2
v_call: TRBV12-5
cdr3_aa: CASGLQDGYTF

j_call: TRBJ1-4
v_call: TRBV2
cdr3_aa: CASKGGSTATNEKLFF

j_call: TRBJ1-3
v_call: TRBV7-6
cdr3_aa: CASSFFDREGASGNTIYF

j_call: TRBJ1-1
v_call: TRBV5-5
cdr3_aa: CASNNRGLNTEAFF

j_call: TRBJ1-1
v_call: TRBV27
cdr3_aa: CASRWDSDRGTEAFF

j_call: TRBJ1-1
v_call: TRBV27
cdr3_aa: CASSSPGTGNTEAFF

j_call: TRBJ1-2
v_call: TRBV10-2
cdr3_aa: CASRSSGQGVVGYTF

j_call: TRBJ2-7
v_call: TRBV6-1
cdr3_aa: CASSGRTGSTEQYF

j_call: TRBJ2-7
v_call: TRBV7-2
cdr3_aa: CASSQTRYEQYF

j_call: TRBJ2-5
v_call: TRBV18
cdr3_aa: CASSPMPNRGSQETQYF

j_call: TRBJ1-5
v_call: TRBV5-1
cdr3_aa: CASSLFAADSNQPQHF

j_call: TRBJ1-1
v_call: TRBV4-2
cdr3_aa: CASSQDRNTEAFF

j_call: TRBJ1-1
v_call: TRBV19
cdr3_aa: CASSIWGKGGNTEAFF

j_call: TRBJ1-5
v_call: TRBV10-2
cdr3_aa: CASSATHSNQPQHF

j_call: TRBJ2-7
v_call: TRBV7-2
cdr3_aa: CASSTQTGGPYEQYF

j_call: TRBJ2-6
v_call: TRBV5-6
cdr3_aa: CASSLGGGGANVLTF

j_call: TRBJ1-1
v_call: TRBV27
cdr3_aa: CASSLLSGAGNTEAFF

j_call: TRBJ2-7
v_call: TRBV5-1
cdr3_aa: CASSLRGTGGDEQYF

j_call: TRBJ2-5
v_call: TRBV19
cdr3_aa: CASSPRQGWVVETQYF

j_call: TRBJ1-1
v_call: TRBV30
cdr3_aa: CAWSLDRLNTEAFF

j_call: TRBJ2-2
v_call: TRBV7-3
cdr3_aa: CASSLDRGVNTGELFF

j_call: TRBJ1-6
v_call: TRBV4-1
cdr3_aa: CASSQDGDRGNSPLHF

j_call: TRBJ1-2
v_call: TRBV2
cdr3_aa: CASTTGYGNYGYTF

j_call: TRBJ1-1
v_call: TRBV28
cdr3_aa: CASSFIRKTEAFF

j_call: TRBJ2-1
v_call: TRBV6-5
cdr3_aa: CASSPTPSSYNEQFF

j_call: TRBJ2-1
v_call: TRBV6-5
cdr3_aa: CASSYFSGAIYNEQFF

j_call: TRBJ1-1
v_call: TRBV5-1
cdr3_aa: CASSLVPTGTEAFF

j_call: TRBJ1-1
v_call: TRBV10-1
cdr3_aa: CASHTTLPGAEAFF

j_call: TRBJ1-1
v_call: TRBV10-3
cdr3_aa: CAIQTDTEAFF

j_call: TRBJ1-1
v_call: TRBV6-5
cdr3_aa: CASSYSATTEAFF

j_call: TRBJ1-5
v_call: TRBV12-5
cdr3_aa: CASGLVNPRGLRYSNQPQHF

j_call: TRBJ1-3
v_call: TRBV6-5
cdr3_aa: CASSSQIAGNTIYF

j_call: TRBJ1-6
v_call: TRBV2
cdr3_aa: CASSEETNSPLHF

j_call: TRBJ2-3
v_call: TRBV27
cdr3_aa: CASSRDRGPADTQYF

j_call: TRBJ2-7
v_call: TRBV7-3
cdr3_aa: CASSLTYGGEQYF

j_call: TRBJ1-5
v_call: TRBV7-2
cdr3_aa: CASSVRGGSNQPQHF

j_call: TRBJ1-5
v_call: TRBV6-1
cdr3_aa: CASSLGFSGNQPQHF

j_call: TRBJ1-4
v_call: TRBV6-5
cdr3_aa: CASSPGQGYEKLFF

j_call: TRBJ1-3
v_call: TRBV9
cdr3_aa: CASSANMVTGNTIYF

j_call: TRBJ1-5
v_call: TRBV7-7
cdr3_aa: CASSSPEGDLQPQHF

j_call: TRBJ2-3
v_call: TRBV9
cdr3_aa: CASSLGLAGGRADTQYF

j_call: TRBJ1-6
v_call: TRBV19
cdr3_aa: CASSILPQGYDNSPLHF

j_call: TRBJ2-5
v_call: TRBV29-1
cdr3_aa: CSVAGGYETQYF

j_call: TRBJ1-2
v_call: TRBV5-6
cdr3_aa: CASSSDNFYGYTF

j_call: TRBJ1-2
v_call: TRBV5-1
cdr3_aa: CASSWEFGDTGGYTF

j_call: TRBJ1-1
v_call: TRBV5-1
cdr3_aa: CASSPGGSGNTEAFF